These T cell receptor beta chains were read from a single sample in a study of T-cell memory formation after mild COVID-19. TCRdb reprocessed the 5' RACE reads with MiXCR, giving one entry per CDR3 protein. The data show 120,000 or so distinct CDR3 sequences, with approximately 15% seen just once and about 15% held by the top ten. Specimen: PBMCs or a T cell subset sorted from them (not recorded which). These receptors all come from an adult woman who had mild COVID-19 (a few samples of this study predate the infection). Cell type and time point are not known. Each CDR3 is given with its conserved first and last residue. The D gene is left open where the match is weak.

V gene: TRBV29-1; J gene: TRBJ2-3; D gene: TRBD2; CDR3 protein: CSVLAGGPGTQYF
V gene: TRBV4-1; J gene: TRBJ1-1; D gene: TRBD1; CDR3 protein: CASSHPTGMNTEAFF
V gene: TRBV5-1; J gene: TRBJ1-3; D gene: NA; CDR3 protein: CASSPSGTPGGNTIYF
V gene: TRBV25-1; J gene: TRBJ2-7; D gene: NA; CDR3 protein: CASSDVGTTYEQYF
V gene: TRBV28; J gene: TRBJ1-1; D gene: NA; CDR3 protein: CASSFAGLNTEAFF
V gene: TRBV6-6; J gene: TRBJ2-7; D gene: NA; CDR3 protein: CASRGPELQTSNHEQYF
V gene: TRBV5-1; J gene: TRBJ2-5; D gene: NA; CDR3 protein: CASSLIDGGETQYF
V gene: TRBV4-1; J gene: TRBJ2-3; D gene: NA; CDR3 protein: CASSQAASTDTQYF
V gene: TRBV27; J gene: TRBJ2-4; D gene: TRBD1; CDR3 protein: CASSLGQGADIQYF
V gene: TRBV7-2; J gene: TRBJ2-7; D gene: TRBD2; CDR3 protein: CASGTSSPYEQYF
V gene: TRBV24-1; J gene: TRBJ2-2; D gene: NA; CDR3 protein: CATSRLSGELFF
V gene: TRBV5-4; J gene: TRBJ2-3; D gene: TRBD2; CDR3 protein: CASGPSGGQATQYF
V gene: TRBV25-1; J gene: TRBJ2-1; D gene: TRBD1; CDR3 protein: CASSVSGGNEQFF
V gene: TRBV6-6; J gene: TRBJ2-1; D gene: NA; CDR3 protein: CASSYGREGPDNEQFF
V gene: TRBV15; J gene: TRBJ2-7; D gene: TRBD1; CDR3 protein: CATSRDRGYEQYF
V gene: TRBV29-1; J gene: TRBJ2-5; D gene: TRBD1; CDR3 protein: CSVEIQGKETKYF
V gene: TRBV6-5; J gene: TRBJ2-1; D gene: NA; CDR3 protein: CASTLNYPNYNEQFF
V gene: TRBV18; J gene: TRBJ1-2; D gene: NA; CDR3 protein: CASLGGDNYGYTF
V gene: TRBV11-3; J gene: TRBJ2-7; D gene: NA; CDR3 protein: CASSLAGIYEQYF
V gene: TRBV2; J gene: TRBJ2-2; D gene: NA; CDR3 protein: CASSRDPNTGELFF
V gene: TRBV4-1; J gene: TRBJ2-5; D gene: TRBD2; CDR3 protein: CASSPRLAAVWETQYF
V gene: TRBV9; J gene: TRBJ1-2; D gene: TRBD1; CDR3 protein: CASSWTGNFNYGYTF
V gene: TRBV4-2; J gene: TRBJ2-1; D gene: NA; CDR3 protein: CASSQDRGARYNEQFF